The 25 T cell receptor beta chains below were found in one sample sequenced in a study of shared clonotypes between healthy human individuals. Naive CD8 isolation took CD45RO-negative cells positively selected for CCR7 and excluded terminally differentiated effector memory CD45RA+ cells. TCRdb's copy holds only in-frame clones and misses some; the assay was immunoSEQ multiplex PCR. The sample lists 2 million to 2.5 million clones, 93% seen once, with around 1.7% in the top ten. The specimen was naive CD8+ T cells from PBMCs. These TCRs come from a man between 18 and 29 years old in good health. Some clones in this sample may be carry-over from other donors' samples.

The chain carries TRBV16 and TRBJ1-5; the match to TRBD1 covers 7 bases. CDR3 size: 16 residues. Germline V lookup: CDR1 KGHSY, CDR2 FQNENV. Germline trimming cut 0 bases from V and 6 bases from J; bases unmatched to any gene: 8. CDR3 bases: TGTGCCAGCAGCCAATCTGTGACAGGGATCATTCAGCCCCAGCATTTT. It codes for CASSQSVTGIIQPQHF.

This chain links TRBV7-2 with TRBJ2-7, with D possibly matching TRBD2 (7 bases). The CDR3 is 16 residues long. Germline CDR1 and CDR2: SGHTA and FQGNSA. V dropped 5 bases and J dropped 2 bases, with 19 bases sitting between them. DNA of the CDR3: TGTGCCAGCAGCCCATGGCGGGGGCAGGCGGCCTACGAGCAGTACTTC. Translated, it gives CASSPWRGQAAYEQYF. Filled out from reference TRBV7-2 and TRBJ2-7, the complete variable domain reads GAGVSQSPSNKVTEKGKDVELRCDPISGHTALYWYRQSLGQGLEFLIYFQGNSAPDKSGLPSDRFSAERTGGSVSTLTIQRTQQEDSAVYLCASSPWRGQAAYEQYFGPGTRLTVT.

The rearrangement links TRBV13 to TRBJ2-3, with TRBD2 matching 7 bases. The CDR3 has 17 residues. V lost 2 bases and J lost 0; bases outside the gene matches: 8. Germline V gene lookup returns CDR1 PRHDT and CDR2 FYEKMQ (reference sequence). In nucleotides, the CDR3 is TGTGCCAGCAGCTTAAGTTTGGCTAGCGGAAGCACAGATACGCAGTATTTT. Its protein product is CASSLSLASGSTDTQYF.

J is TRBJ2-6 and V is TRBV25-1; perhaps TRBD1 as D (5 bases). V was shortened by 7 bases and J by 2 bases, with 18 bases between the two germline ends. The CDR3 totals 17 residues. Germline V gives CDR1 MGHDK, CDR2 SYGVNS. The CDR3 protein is CASTNSEQVAGANVLTF. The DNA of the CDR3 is TGTGCCAGCACCAATTCGGAACAGGTAGCTGGGGCCAACGTCCTGACTTTC.

In nucleotides, the CDR3 is TGTGCCAGTAGGACAGAGAGCTCCTACGAGCAGTACTTC. It specifies CASRTESSYEQYF. The chain employs TRBV6-1 and TRBJ2-7; TRBD1 is a possible D gene (6 bases). Trimming stripped 9 bases from V and 0 bases from J, with 12 bases between. Germline lookup yields CDR1 MNHNS and CDR2 SASEGT. The CDR3 length is 13 residues.

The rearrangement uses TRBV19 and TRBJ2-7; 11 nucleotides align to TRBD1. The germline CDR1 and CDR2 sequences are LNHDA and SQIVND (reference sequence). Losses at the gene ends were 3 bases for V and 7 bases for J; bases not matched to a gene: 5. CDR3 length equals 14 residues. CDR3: CASSIGQGAREQYF. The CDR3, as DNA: TGTGCCAGTAGTATCGGACAGGGGGCAAGGGAGCAGTACTTC.

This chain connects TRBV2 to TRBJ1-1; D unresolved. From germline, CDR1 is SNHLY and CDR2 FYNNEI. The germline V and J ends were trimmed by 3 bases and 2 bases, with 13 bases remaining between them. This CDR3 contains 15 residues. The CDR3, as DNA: TGTGCCAGCAGTGACCGGGCTGGGGTAAACACTGAAGCTTTCTTT. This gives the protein CASSDRAGVNTEAFF.

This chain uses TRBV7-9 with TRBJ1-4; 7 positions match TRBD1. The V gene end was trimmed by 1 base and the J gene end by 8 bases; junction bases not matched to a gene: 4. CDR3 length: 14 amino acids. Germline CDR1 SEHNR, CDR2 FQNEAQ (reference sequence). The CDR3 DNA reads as TGTGCCAGCAGCTTAGAGGGGGCTCACGAAAAACTGTTTTTT. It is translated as CASSLEGAHEKLFF.

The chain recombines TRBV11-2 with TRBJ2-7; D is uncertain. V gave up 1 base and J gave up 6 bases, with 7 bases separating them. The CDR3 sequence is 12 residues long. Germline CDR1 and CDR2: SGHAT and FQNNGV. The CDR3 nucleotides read TGTGCCAGCAGCTTAGTATCGGGCGAGCAGTACTTC. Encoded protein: CASSLVSGEQYF. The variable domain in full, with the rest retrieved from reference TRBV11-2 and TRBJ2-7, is EAGVAQSPRYKIIEKRQSVAFWCNPISGHATLYWYQQILGQGPKLLIQFQNNGVVDDSQLPKDRFSAERLKGVDSTLKIQPAKLEDSAVYLCASSLVSGEQYFGPGTRLTVT.

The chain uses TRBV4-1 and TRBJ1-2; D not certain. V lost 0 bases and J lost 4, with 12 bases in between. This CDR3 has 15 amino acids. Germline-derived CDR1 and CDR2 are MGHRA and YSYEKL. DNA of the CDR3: TGCGCCAGCAGCCAAGATCCGTGGGCCTCCTATGGCTACACCTTC. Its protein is CASSQDPWASYGYTF.

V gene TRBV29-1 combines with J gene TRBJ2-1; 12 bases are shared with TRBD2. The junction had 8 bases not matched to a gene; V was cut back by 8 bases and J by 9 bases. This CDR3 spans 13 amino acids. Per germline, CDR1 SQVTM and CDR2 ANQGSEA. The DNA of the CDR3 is TGCAGCCCACGACTAGCGGGAGCTCTTGAGCAGTTCTTC. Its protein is CSPRLAGALEQFF.

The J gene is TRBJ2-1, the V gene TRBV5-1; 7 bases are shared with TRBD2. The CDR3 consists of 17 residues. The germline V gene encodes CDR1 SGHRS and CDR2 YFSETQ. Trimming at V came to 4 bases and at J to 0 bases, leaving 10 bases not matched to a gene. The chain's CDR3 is CASSLHMSGISYNEQFF. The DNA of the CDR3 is TGCGCCAGCAGCCTCCACATGAGCGGGATCTCCTACAATGAGCAGTTCTTC.

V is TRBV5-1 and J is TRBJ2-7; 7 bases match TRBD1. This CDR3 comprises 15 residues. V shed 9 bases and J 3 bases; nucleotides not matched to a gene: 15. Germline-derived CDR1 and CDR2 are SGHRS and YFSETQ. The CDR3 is CATPNVGDRLYEQYF. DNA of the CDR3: TGCGCCACCCCCAATGTTGGGGACAGACTCTACGAGCAGTACTTC.

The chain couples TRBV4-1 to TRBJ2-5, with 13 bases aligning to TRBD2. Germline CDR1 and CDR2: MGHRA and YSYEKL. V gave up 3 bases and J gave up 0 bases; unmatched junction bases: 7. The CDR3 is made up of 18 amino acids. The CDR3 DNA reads TGCGCCAGCAGCCAGGGCCAGGGACTAGCGGGGTACCAAGAGACCCAGTACTTC. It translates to CASSQGQGLAGYQETQYF.

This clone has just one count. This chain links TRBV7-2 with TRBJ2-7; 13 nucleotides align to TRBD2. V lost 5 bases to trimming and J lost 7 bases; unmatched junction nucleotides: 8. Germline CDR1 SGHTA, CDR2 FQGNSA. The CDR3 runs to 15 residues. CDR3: CASSITSGRAREQYF. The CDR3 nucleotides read TGTGCCAGCAGCATAACTAGCGGGAGGGCCCGAGAGCAGTACTTC. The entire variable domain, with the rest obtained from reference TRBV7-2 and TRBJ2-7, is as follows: GAGVSQSPSNKVTEKGKDVELRCDPISGHTALYWYRQSLGQGLEFLIYFQGNSAPDKSGLPSDRFSAERTGGSVSTLTIQRTQQEDSAVYLCASSITSGRAREQYFGPGTRLTVT.

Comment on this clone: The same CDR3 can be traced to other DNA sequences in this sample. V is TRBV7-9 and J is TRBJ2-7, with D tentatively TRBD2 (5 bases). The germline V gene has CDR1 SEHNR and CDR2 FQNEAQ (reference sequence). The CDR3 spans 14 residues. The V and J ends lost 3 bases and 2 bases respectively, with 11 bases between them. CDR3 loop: CASSLGSGAYEQYF. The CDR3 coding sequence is TGTGCCAGCAGCTTGGGCTCCGGGGCCTACGAGCAGTACTTC.

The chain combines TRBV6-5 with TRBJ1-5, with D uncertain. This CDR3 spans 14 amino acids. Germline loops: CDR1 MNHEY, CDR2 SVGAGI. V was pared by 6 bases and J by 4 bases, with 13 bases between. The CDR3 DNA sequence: TGTGCCAGCAGAGACTGGGCGGGAAATCAGCCCCAGCATTTT. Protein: CASRDWAGNQPQHF.

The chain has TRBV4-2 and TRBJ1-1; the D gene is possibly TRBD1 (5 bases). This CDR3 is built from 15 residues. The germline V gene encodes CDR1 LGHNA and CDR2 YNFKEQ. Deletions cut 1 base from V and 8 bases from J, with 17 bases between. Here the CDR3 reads CASSQVAGHLQEAFF. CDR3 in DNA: TGTGCCAGCAGCCAAGTGGCGGGGCACCTCCAGGAAGCTTTCTTT.

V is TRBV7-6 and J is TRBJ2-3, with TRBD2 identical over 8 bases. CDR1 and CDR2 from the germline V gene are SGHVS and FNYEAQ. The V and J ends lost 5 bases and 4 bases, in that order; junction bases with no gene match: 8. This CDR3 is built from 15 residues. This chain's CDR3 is CASSPASGSADTQYF. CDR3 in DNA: TGTGCCAGCAGCCCGGCGAGCGGGAGTGCAGATACGCAGTATTTT.

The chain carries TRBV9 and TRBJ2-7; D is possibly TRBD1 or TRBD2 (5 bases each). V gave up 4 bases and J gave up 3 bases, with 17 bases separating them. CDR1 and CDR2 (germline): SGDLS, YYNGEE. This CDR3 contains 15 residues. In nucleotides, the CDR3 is TGTGCCAGCAGCCCCCCAGAAGGGGAGCACTACGAGCAGTACTTC. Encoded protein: CASSPPEGEHYEQYF.

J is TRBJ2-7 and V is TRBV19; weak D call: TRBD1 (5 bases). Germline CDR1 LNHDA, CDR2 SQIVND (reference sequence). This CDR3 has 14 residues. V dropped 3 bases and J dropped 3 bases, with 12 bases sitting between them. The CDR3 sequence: CASSIWLGDYEQYF. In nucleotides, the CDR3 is TGTGCCAGTAGTATTTGGCTAGGGGACTACGAGCAGTACTTC.

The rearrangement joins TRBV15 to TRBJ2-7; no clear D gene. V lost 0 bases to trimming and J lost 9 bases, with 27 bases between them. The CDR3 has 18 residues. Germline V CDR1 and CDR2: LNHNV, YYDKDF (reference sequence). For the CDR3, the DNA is TGTGCCACCAGCAGAGATTTAGAAGGTCGAACTCCCAAGGCGGTGCAGTACTTC. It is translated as CATSRDLEGRTPKAVQYF. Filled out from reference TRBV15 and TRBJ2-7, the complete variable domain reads DAMVIQNPRYQVTQFGKPVTLSCSQTLNHNVMYWYQQKSSQAPKLLFHYYDKDFNNEADTPDNFQSRRPNTSFCFLDIRSPGLGDTAMYLCATSRDLEGRTPKAVQYFGPGTRLTVT.

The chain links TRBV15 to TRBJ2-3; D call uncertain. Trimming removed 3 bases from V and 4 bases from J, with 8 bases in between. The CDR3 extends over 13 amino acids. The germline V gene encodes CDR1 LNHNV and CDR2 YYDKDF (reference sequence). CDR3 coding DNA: TGTGCCACCAGCAGCAGAAAGCCAGATACGCAGTATTTT. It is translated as CATSSRKPDTQYF.

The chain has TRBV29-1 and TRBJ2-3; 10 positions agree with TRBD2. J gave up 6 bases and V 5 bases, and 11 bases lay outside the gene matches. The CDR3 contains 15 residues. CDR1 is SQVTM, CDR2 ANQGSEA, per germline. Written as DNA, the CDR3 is TGCAGCGTTCTAACTACAGCGGGAGGGCCCGATACGCAGTATTTT. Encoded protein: CSVLTTAGGPDTQYF.

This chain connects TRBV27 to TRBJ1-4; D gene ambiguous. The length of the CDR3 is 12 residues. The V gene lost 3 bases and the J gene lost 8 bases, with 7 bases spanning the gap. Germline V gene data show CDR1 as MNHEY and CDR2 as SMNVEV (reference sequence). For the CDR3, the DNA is TGTGCCAGCAGTTTCGGAGGCGAAAAACTGTTTTTT. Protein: CASSFGGEKLFF. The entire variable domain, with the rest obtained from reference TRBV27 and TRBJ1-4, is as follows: EAQVTQNPRYLITVTGKKLTVTCSQNMNHEYMSWYRQDPGLGLRQIYYSMNVEVTDKGDVPEGYKVSRKEKRNFPLILESPSPNQTSLYFCASSFGGEKLFFGSGTQLSVL.